The rows below give T cell receptor beta chains drawn from one sample of a study of blood T cells in healthy people across ages. One entry per CDR3 protein, called by TCRdb with MiXCR from the 5' RACE reads. Of around 780,000 distinct CDR3 sequences in the sample, roughly 25% were seen once. The same sample was also studied in work on T cells of mothers and their children.

The specimen was blood. Source of these receptors: a boy aged 10-17 years in good health. CDR3s include the opening cysteine and the closing phenylalanine or tryptophan. D genes are given only for firm matches. Clone size is given for some rows only: seen once, a few or many times, or a class if the clone is expanded.

clone size	V gene	CDR3 length	J gene	D gene	CDR3 DNA	CDR3 protein
few	TRBV10-2	13	TRBJ2-1	.	TGCGCCTCGAACTCCCACCCCTACAATGAGCAGTTCTTC	CASNSHPYNEQFF
.	TRBV27	14	TRBJ1-5	.	TGTGCCAGCAGCCTAACAGGTCCTAATCAGCCCCAGCATTTT	CASSLTGPNQPQHF
few	TRBV5-1	14	TRBJ2-1	TRBD1	TGCGCCAGCAGCCCGGACAGGGGGTGGGGTGAGCAGTTCTTC	CASSPDRGWGEQFF
.	TRBV20-1	14	TRBJ1-4	.	TGCAGTGCTAGAGTAAGTCGGGATAATGAAAAACTGTTTTTT	CSARVSRDNEKLFF
.	TRBV12-3/TRBV12-4	14	TRBJ2-5	.	TGTGCCAGCAGTTCCGGGACTCCGCGGGAGACCCAGTACTTC	CASSSGTPRETQYF
.	TRBV18	16	TRBJ2-1	TRBD2	TGTGCCAGCTCACAACTAGCGGCAAACTCCTACAATGAGCAGTTCTTC	CASSQLAANSYNEQFF
.	TRBV20-1	14	TRBJ2-1	TRBD1	TGCAGTGCTAGAATAGCACCAGGGGGCGATGAGCAGTTCTTC	CSARIAPGGDEQFF
many	TRBV11-2	16	TRBJ2-5	TRBD2	TGTGCCAGCAGCTTAGAAACTAGCGGGTCCCAAGAGACCCAGTACTTC	CASSLETSGSQETQYF
.	TRBV2	14	TRBJ1-6	TRBD1	TGTGCCAGCAGGGCCGGGACAGCAAATTCACCCCTCCACTTT	CASRAGTANSPLHF
few	TRBV5-1	15	TRBJ2-5	TRBD1	TGCGCCAGCAGCTCGGACAGGGCGTCGAGGGAGACCCAGTACTTC	CASSSDRASRETQYF
.	TRBV7-2	16	TRBJ2-7	TRBD1	TGTGCCAGCAGCTTACTCGGGACAGGGGGCGAAAACGAGCAGTACTTC	CASSLLGTGGENEQYF
.	TRBV27	15	TRBJ2-4	TRBD1	TGTGCCAGCAGTTCCGGGACAGGGTTTAAAAACATTCAGTACTTC	CASSSGTGFKNIQYF
many	TRBV3-1	16	TRBJ2-5	TRBD2	TGTGCCAGCAGTCCCCTAGCGGGGGGGAATCAAGAGACCCAGTACTTC	CASSPLAGGNQETQYF
.	TRBV7-9	15	TRBJ2-1	TRBD1	TGTGCCAGCAGCCACCGGGACAGGGGGCATAATGAGCAGTTCTTC	CASSHRDRGHNEQFF
.	TRBV13	13	TRBJ2-7	.	TGTGCCAGCAGCTTTTACAGGGTCTACGAGCAGTACTTC	CASSFYRVYEQYF
.	TRBV3-1	13	TRBJ2-5	.	TGTGCCAGCAGCCAACTAGTTTCGGAGACCCAGTACTTC	CASSQLVSETQYF
few	TRBV7-9	13	TRBJ1-6	.	TGTGCCAGCAGAGGCCAGATTAATTCACCCCTCCACTTT	CASRGQINSPLHF
few	TRBV12-5	14	TRBJ2-7	.	TGTGCCTCCGGTGGACAAGAAGTTTCCTACGAGCAGTACTTC	CASGGQEVSYEQYF
few	TRBV24-1	15	TRBJ2-1	TRBD1	TGTGCCACCAGTGATCGAGGACAGGGGGGATGGGAGCAGTTCTTC	CATSDRGQGGWEQFF
many	TRBV3-1	11	TRBJ2-7	.	TGTGCCAGCAGCCAAGAGTACGAGCAGTACTTC	CASSQEYEQYF
.	TRBV27	15	TRBJ1-2	.	TGTGCCAGCAGTTTATCACCGGGGGGAGGCTATGGCTACACCTTC	CASSLSPGGGYGYTF
few	TRBV18	16	TRBJ2-1	.	TGTGCCAGCTCACCATTGGAGGGGGTAGACTACGATGAGCAGTTCTTC	CASSPLEGVDYDEQFF
.	TRBV6-5	14	TRBJ2-7	.	TGTGCCAGCAGTCTTTCGGCGGCCTCCTACGAGCAGTACTTC	CASSLSAASYEQYF
few	TRBV11-2	15	TRBJ2-7	TRBD2	TGTGCCAGCAGCCCTATAGCGGGACGGATTTACGAGCAGTACTTC	CASSPIAGRIYEQYF
.	TRBV9	14	TRBJ1-6	.	TGTGCCAGCAGCGTAAGCTCCTATAATTCACCCCTCCACTTT	CASSVSSYNSPLHF
.	TRBV10-3	16	TRBJ1-5	.	TGTGCCATCAGTGAGACGCAGGGGTTAGGCAATCAGCCCCAGCATTTT	CAISETQGLGNQPQHF
.	TRBV2	11	TRBJ1-2	.	TGTGCCAGCAGGAATAGTTATGGCTACACCTTC	CASRNSYGYTF
.	TRBV9	15	TRBJ2-1	TRBD2	TGTGCCAGCAGCGGTAGCGGGAGCTCCTACAATGAGCAGTTCTTC	CASSGSGSSYNEQFF
many	TRBV5-1	14	TRBJ1-1	.	TGCGCCAGCAGCTACAGCCCCTCCGACACTGAAGCTTTCTTT	CASSYSPSDTEAFF
few	TRBV20-1	14	TRBJ1-2	.	TGCAGTGCTAGACTGGGGGCTTCCGGCTATGGCTACACCTTC	CSARLGASGYGYTF
few	TRBV28	13	TRBJ2-5	.	TGTGCCAGCAGTTTACCGCGCCAGGAGACCCAGTACTTC	CASSLPRQETQYF